This T cell receptor beta chain was identified during a study of graft-versus-host responses after intestinal transplantation. Findings of the study overall: An association linked early post-transplant HvG declines with peak circulating GvH clone levels.

TCRdb's copy holds only in-frame clones and misses some; the assay was immunoSEQ multiplex PCR. The sample records 85,000 to 90,000 clones, around 83% being singletons. In the case of this clone: Its target is unknown.

This CDR3 has 13 residues. The V gene lost 4 bases and the J gene lost 0 bases, with 6 bases spanning the gap. Per the germline V gene, CDR1 is MNHNS and CDR2 is SASEGT. The receptor was isolated from a human donor who received an intestinal transplant. The sample was unstimulated CD8+ T cells sorted from spleen or lymph node cells, taken before intestinal transplant. V gene TRBV6-1 combines with J gene TRBJ1-1; no definite D call. CDR3 loop: CASSAKMNTEAFF. In DNA, the CDR3 is TGTGCCAGCAGTGCAAAAATGAACACTGAAGCTTTCTTT.